Each of the 22 T cell receptor beta chains below was sequenced from the same sample in a study of chemoradiotherapy in HPV16-positive cancers. The method was immunoSEQ multiplex PCR; TCRdb's version includes in-frame clones alone and lacks a portion of them. The top ten hold roughly 10% of the sample, which has approximately 15,000 clones, 65% to 80% seen once. This sample was obtained from a patient who underwent chemoradiotherapy. Source of these receptors: a human donor with HPV-associated anogenital cancer.

The chain has TRBV30 and TRBJ2-3; no clear D. V lost 0 bases and J lost 6, with 7 bases in between. The length of the CDR3 is 12 residues. In germline, CDR1 is GTSNPN, CDR2 SVGIG (reference sequence). The CDR3 DNA sequence: TGTGCCTGGAGTGTAGACGTGGATACGCAGTATTTT. It is translated as CAWSVDVDTQYF.

This rearrangement joins TRBV21-1 to TRBJ2-7; the table's D call TRBD1 went unverified against the DNA. TRBV21-1 is termed a pseudogene. The CDR3 runs to 15 residues. CDR3 DNA: TGTGCCAGCAGCACACCGGGACAGGGGGCCTACGAGCAGTACTTC. Translated: CASSTPGQGAYEQYF.

V is TRBV11-2 and J is TRBJ2-7; the D is unclear. The V end was cut by 2 bases, the J end by 2 bases, with 13 bases between. Germline-derived CDR1 and CDR2 are SGHAT and FQNNGV. The CDR3 loop spans 15 amino acids. CDR3 protein: CASSLPVGAAYEQYF. The CDR3 nucleotides read TGTGCCAGCAGCTTACCGGTCGGTGCCGCCTACGAGCAGTACTTC.

This clone was counted once. The chain carries TRBV9 and TRBJ2-3, with TRBD2 identical over 8 bases. Per germline, CDR1 SGDLS and CDR2 YYNGEE. This CDR3 has 15 residues. V was clipped by 2 bases and J by 3 bases; unmatched bases: 5. DNA for the CDR3: TGTGCCAGCAGCGTTAGACTAGCGAGGACAGATACGCAGTATTTT. It codes for CASSVRLARTDTQYF.

The chain employs TRBV13 and TRBJ2-7, with D possibly being TRBD1 or TRBD2 (7 bases each). This CDR3 spans 16 amino acids. The ends were cut back, 7 bases at V and 1 base at J, with 20 bases in the middle. Germline-derived CDR1 and CDR2 are PRHDT and FYEKMQ (reference sequence). The CDR3 sequence is CASKLQGRGTSYEQYF. The CDR3 region has the DNA TGTGCCAGCAAACTACAGGGGAGGGGTACATCCTACGAGCAGTACTTC.

This rearrangement joins TRBV19 to TRBJ1-4, with 9 nucleotides matching TRBD1. Per germline, CDR1 LNHDA and CDR2 SQIVND (reference sequence). There are 14 residues in the CDR3. After removal of 11 bases from V and 5 bases from J, the junction contained 9 bases not matched to a gene. The CDR3 region is CASKRTGANEKLFF. The DNA for the CDR3 is TGTGCCTCTAAAAGGACAGGGGCAAATGAAAAACTGTTTTTT.

This CDR3 reads CASSLYAGVTDTQYF. CDR3 nucleotide sequence: TGTGCCAGCAGTTTATACGCGGGGGTCACAGATACGCAGTATTTT. The chain uses TRBV28 and TRBJ2-3; 7 bases align to TRBD2. This CDR3 has 15 amino acids. Trimming cost V 1 base and J 2 bases; bases outside gene matches: 3. Germline V gives CDR1 MDHEN, CDR2 SYDVKM.

The chain is built from TRBV30 and TRBJ2-5; D unresolved. CDR1 and CDR2 from the germline V gene are GTSNPN and SVGIG (reference sequence). Trimming stripped 8 bases from V and 2 bases from J, with 21 bases between. The CDR3 is 15 amino acids. Written as DNA, the CDR3 is TGTGCCGCGTTATATGTAGGCCGAAAGCAAGAGACCCAGTACTTC. It encodes CAALYVGRKQETQYF.

The rearrangement joins TRBV27 to TRBJ2-7; possible D gene TRBD1, 5 bases. V was cut by 6 bases and J by 1 base, with 10 bases left in between. The CDR3 runs 13 residues. Per germline, CDR1 MNHEY and CDR2 SMNVEV (reference sequence). The CDR3 spells CASRSGISYEQYF. The CDR3 nucleotides are TGTGCCAGCAGATCAGGGATTTCCTACGAGCAGTACTTC.

The CDR3 sequence is CAWSVGSWEESSYEQYF. CDR3 nucleotide sequence: TGTGCCTGGAGTGTTGGGTCCTGGGAGGAGAGCTCCTACGAGCAGTACTTC. The rearrangement uses TRBV30 and TRBJ2-7, with TRBD2 as a possible D gene (6 bases). V lost 0 bases to trimming and J lost 0 bases, with 18 bases between them. CDR3 size: 17 residues. CDR1 and CDR2 from the germline V gene are GTSNPN and SVGIG (reference sequence).

This sequence joins TRBV11-2 and TRBJ2-3, with a possible D match to TRBD1 (6 bases). The CDR3 spans 15 residues. V shed 3 bases and J shed 1 base, with 11 bases lying between them. The germline gives CDR1 SGHAT, CDR2 FQNNGV. The DNA for the CDR3 is TGTGCCAGCAGCTTGGTAGGGGGAGGCACAGATACGCAGTATTTT. Amino acid sequence: CASSLVGGGTDTQYF.

The chain recombines TRBV7-6 with TRBJ2-7; D is ambiguous. The CDR3 runs to 14 residues. The V gene lost 5 bases and the J gene lost 1 base, with 12 bases spanning the gap. Germline V gene data show CDR1 as SGHVS and CDR2 as FNYEAQ. CDR3 nucleotide sequence: TGTGCCAGCAGCCCAGTCCACGGATCCTACGAGCAGTACTTC. Translation: CASSPVHGSYEQYF. Full variable domain (outside the CDR3, taken from reference TRBV7-6 and TRBJ2-7): GAGVSQSPRYKVTKRGQDVALRCDPISGHVSLYWYRQALGQGPEFLTYFNYEAQQDKSGLPNDRFSAERPEGSISTLTIQRTEQRDSAMYRCASSPVHGSYEQYFGPGTRLTVT.

Comment on this clone: The junction departs from the called germline gene at one end, perhaps through a read error. The chain carries TRBV5-6 and TRBJ2-5, with D maybe TRBD1 (7 bases). CDR3 length: 12 residues. Germline V CDR1 and CDR2: SGHDT, YYEEEE. For the CDR3, the DNA is TGTGCCAGCAGCTATTCGCGGGACAGAGAGAACTTC. Translation gives CASSYSRDRENF.

Only a few counts were recorded for this clone. The chain combines TRBV19 with TRBJ1-2; D is ambiguous. This CDR3 is 13 amino acids long. V lost 5 bases and J lost 4, with 11 bases in between. Germline CDR1 and CDR2: LNHDA and SQIVND (reference sequence). CDR3 in DNA: TGTGCCAGTAGTGCCCGGCCAATCTATGGCTACACCTTC. Translation gives CASSARPIYGYTF.

The V call is TRBV7-9, the J call TRBJ2-7, with 8 bases fitting TRBD2. Trimming removed 5 bases from V and 0 bases from J; junction bases left unmatched: 12. The CDR3 is 17 amino acids. Germline V gives CDR1 SEHNR, CDR2 FQNEAQ (reference sequence). The CDR3 sequence: CASSPGLAGGISYEQYF. The CDR3 region has the DNA TGTGCCAGCAGCCCTGGTCTAGCGGGCGGGATCTCCTACGAGCAGTACTTC.

This chain connects TRBV7-9 to TRBJ2-7, with D possibly being TRBD2 (6 bases). Trimming took off 1 base at V and 2 bases at J, with 12 bases between the two ends. CDR3 length equals 15 residues. Germline CDR1 SEHNR, CDR2 FQNEAQ (reference sequence). CDR3 DNA sequence: TGTGCCAGCAGCTTAGGCGGGACGGGAACCTACGAGCAGTACTTC. It encodes CASSLGGTGTYEQYF.

The chain couples TRBV6-5 to TRBJ2-7, with 7 bases lining up with TRBD1. The length of the CDR3 is 14 residues. The germline CDR1 and CDR2 sequences are MNHEY and SVGAGI. V gave up 6 bases and J gave up 2 bases; unmatched junction bases: 7. CDR3 bases: TGTGCCAGCAGCCCCGGGGACAGCGCCTACGAGCAGTACTTC. This encodes CASSPGDSAYEQYF.

This chain links TRBV28 with TRBJ2-7; a possible D gene is TRBD1 (6 bases). CDR3 length: 15 residues. Looked up from germline, CDR1 is MDHEN and CDR2 is SYDVKM. Trimming took 6 bases from V and 2 from J, leaving 17 bases between them. The CDR3 sequence: CASRLQGERTYEQYF. CDR3 nucleotide sequence: TGTGCCAGCAGGTTACAGGGTGAGAGAACCTACGAGCAGTACTTC.

This clone came up once. The V gene is TRBV5-8, the J gene TRBJ1-5; a possible D gene is TRBD1 (5 bases). The germline V and J ends were trimmed by 4 bases and 1 base, with 12 bases remaining between them. This CDR3 region has 15 residues. Per germline, CDR1 SGHTS and CDR2 YDEGEE. The CDR3 reads CASSRGFESNQPQHF. Here the CDR3 DNA reads TGTGCCAGCAGCCGGGGGTTCGAAAGCAATCAGCCCCAGCATTTT.

This rearrangement joins TRBV6-6 to TRBJ1-2; unclear D gene. V lost 8 bases and J lost 8, with 12 bases in between. The CDR3 runs 11 residues. CDR1 is MNHNY and CDR2 is SVGAGI in the germline V gene (reference sequence). The CDR3 region has the DNA TGTGCCAGCGAGAGTTTGGGGGGCTACACCTTC. Its translation is CASESLGGYTF.

The chain recombines TRBV2 with TRBJ2-7, with 7 bases aligning to TRBD1. Unmatched junction bases numbered 19, after V lost 3 bases and J lost 5 bases. The CDR3 extends over 18 amino acids. Germline assignment: CDR1 SNHLY and CDR2 FYNNEI. The CDR3 protein is CASSDFALKPQGWDEQYF. CDR3 nucleotide sequence: TGTGCCAGCAGTGATTTCGCTCTAAAGCCACAGGGGTGGGACGAGCAGTACTTC.

The CDR3 region has the DNA TGTGCCAGCAGTCGGGACAGGGAATCTGGGGCCAACGTCCTGACTTTC. Its translation: CASSRDRESGANVLTF. V gene TRBV27 combines with J gene TRBJ2-6, with 9 positions matching TRBD1. The germline V gene encodes CDR1 MNHEY and CDR2 SMNVEV (reference sequence). J was trimmed by 1 base and V by 5 bases; bases with no gene match: 3. There are 16 residues in the CDR3.